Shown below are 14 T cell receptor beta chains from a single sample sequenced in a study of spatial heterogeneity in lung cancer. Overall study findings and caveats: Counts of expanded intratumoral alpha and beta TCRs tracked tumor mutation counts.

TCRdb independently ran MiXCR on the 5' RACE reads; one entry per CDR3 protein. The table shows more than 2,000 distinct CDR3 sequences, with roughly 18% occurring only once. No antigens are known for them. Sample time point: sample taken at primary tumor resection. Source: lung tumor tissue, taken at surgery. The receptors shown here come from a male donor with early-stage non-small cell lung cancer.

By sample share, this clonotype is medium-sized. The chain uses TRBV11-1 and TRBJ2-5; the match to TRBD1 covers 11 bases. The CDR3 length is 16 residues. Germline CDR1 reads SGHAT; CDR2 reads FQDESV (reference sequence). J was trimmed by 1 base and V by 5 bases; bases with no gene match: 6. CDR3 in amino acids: CASSTWDRGAQETQYF. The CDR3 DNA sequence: TGTGCCAGCAGCACGTGGGACAGGGGGGCCCAAGAGACCCAGTACTTC.

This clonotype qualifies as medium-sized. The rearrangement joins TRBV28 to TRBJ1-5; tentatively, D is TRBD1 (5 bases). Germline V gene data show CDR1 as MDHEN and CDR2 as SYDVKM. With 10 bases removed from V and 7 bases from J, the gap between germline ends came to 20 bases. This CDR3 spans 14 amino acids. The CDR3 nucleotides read TGTGCCACCCGTCGGGGGGGTCCCAGACAGCCCCAGCATTTT. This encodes CATRRGGPRQPQHF.

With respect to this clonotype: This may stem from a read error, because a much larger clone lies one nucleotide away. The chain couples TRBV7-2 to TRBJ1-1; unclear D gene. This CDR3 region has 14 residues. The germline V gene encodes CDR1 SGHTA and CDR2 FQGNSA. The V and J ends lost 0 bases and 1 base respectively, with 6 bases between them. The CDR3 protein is CASSLAFSNTEAFF. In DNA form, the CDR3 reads TGTGCCAGCAGCTTAGCTTTTTCGAACACTGAAGCTTTCTTT. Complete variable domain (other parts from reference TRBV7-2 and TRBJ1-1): GAGVSQSPSNKVTEKGKDVELRCDPISGHTALYWYRQSLGQGLEFLIYFQGNSAPDKSGLPSDRFSAERTGGSVSTLTIQRTQQEDSAVYLCASSLAFSNTEAFFGQGTRLTVV.

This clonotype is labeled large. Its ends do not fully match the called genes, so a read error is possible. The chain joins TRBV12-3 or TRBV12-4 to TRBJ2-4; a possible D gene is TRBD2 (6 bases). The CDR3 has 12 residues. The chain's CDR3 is CASSLTLGGQRF. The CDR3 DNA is TGTGCCAGCAGTTTAACCTTGGGAGGTCAACGTTTC.

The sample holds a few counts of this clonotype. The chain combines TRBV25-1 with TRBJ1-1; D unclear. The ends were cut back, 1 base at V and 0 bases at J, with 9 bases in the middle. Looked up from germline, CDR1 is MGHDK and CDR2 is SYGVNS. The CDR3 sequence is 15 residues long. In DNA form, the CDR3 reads TGTGCCAGCAGTGAATCTGGCGACCTGAACACTGAAGCTTTCTTT. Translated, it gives CASSESGDLNTEAFF.

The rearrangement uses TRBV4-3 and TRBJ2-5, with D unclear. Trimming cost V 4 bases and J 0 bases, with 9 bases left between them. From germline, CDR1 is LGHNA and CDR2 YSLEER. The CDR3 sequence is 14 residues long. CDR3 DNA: TGCGCCAGCAGCCCGCAGTCGTACCAAGAGACCCAGTACTTC. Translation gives CASSPQSYQETQYF.

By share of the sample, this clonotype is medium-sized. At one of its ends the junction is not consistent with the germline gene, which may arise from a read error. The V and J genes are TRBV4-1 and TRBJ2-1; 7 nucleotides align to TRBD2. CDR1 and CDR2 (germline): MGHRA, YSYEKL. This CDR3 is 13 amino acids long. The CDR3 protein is CASSQDVGAGVIF. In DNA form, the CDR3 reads TGCGCCAGCAGCCAAGATGTAGGGGCGGGAGTTATCTTC.

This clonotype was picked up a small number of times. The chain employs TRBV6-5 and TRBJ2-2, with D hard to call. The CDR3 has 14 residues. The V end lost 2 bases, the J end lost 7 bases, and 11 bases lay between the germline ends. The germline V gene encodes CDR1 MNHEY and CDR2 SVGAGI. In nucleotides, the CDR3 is TGTGCCAGCAGTTACACAGTATCGAACGGGGAGCTGTTTTTT. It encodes CASSYTVSNGELFF.

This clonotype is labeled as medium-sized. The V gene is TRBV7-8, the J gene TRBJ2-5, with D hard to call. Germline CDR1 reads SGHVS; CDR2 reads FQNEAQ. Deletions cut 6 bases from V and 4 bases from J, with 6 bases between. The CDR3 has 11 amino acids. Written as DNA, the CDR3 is TGTGCCAGCAGTAATTCAGAGACCCAGTACTTC. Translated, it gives CASSNSETQYF.

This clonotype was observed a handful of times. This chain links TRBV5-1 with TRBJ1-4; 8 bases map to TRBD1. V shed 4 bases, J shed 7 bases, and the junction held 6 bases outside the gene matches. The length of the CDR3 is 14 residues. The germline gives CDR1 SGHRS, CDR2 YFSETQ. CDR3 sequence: CASSPDRGSEKLFF. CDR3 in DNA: TGCGCCAGCAGCCCTGACAGGGGATCTGAAAAACTGTTTTTT.

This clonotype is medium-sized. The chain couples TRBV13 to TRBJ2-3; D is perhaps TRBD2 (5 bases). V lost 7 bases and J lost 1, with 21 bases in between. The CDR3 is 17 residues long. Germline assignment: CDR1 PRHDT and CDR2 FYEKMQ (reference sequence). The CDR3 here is CASIDRLRVVRTDTQYF. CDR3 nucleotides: TGTGCCAGCATCGATCGCCTGAGGGTCGTCCGCACAGATACGCAGTATTTT.

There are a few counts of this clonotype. CDR3 amino acids: CASSQGSNQPQHF. The CDR3 nucleotides read TGTGCCAGCAGCCAAGGTAGCAATCAGCCCCAGCATTTT. V is TRBV3-1 and J is TRBJ1-5; D not certain. In germline, CDR1 is LGHDT, CDR2 YNNKEL (reference sequence). This CDR3 has 13 residues. The V end lost 1 base, the J end lost 0 bases, and 1 base lay between the germline ends.

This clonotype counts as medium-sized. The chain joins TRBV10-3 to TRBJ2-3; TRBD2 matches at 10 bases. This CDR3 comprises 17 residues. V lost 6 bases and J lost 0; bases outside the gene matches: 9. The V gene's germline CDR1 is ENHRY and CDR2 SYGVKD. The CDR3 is CAIRQVAGGVSTDTQYF. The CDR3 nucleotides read TGTGCCATCAGGCAGGTAGCGGGAGGAGTAAGCACAGATACGCAGTATTTT.

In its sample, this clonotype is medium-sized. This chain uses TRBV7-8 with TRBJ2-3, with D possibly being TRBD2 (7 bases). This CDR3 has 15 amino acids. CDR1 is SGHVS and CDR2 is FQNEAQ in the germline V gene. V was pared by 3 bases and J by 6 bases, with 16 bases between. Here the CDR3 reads CASSFLKGGGDTQYF. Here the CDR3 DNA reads TGTGCCAGCAGCTTTCTGAAGGGGGGAGGGGATACGCAGTATTTT.